These 19 T cell receptor beta chains were sequenced from one sample in a study of molecular identifiers for immune sequencing clone quantification. TCRdb used MiXCR to reprocess the PCR reads, holding one entry per CDR3 protein. The repertoire holds a few hundred thousand distinct CDR3 sequences, with 24% as singletons. Sequencing input: naive CD8+ T cells from blood, with Jurkat cell RNA spiked in. Regarding subset: FACS-sorted CD8+CD4-CCR7+CD45RA+ naive T cells. The receptors stem from a human donor in good health. Some libraries in this study had Jurkat cell RNA spiked in.

This clonotype appeared many times. The chain links TRBV27 to TRBJ2-2; D is uncertain. The CDR3 is 14 residues long. V gave up 2 bases and J gave up 0 bases, with 4 bases separating them. Germline CDR1 is MNHEY and CDR2 is SMNVEV (reference sequence). The CDR3: CASSLQPNTGELFF. In DNA form, the CDR3 reads TGTGCCAGCAGTTTACAACCGAACACCGGGGAGCTGTTTTTT.

With regard to this clonotype: Since a much larger clone is just one base distant, this may be a read error. The chain carries TRBV7-9 and TRBJ2-5, with 7 bases lining up with TRBD1. Germline trimming cut 5 bases from V and 2 bases from J; bases unmatched to any gene: 5. Germline CDR1 reads SEHNR; CDR2 reads FQNEAQ (reference sequence). This CDR3 is built from 14 residues. The CDR3 nucleotides read TGTGCCAGCAGCGCCGACAGGGAGCAAGAGACCCAGTACTTC. It is translated as CASSADREQETQYF. Full variable domain (outside the CDR3, taken from reference TRBV7-9 and TRBJ2-5): DTGVSQNPRHKITKRGQNVTFRCDPISEHNRLYWYRQTLGQGPEFLTYFQNEAQLEKSRLLSDRFSAERPKGSFSTLEIQRTEQGDSAMYLCASSADREQETQYFGPGTRLLVL.

This clonotype has just a few counts. V usage is TRBV7-9 and J usage is TRBJ2-3; D is undetermined. The V gene's germline CDR1 is SEHNR and CDR2 FQNEAQ (reference sequence). This CDR3 spans 14 amino acids. Trimming stripped 2 bases from V and 4 bases from J, with 10 bases between. This CDR3 reads CASSLLAKADTQYF. DNA of the CDR3: TGTGCCAGCAGCTTACTTGCGAAGGCAGATACGCAGTATTTT. The full variable domain, rest sourced from reference TRBV7-9 and TRBJ2-3, is DTGVSQNPRHKITKRGQNVTFRCDPISEHNRLYWYRQTLGQGPEFLTYFQNEAQLEKSRLLSDRFSAERPKGSFSTLEIQRTEQGDSAMYLCASSLLAKADTQYFGPGTRLTVL.

The chain links TRBV19 to TRBJ1-2, with D maybe TRBD1 (6 bases). The CDR3 totals 13 residues. Germline CDR1 is LNHDA and CDR2 is SQIVND (reference sequence). The V end lost 8 bases, the J end lost 4 bases, and 14 bases lay between the germline ends. The CDR3 coding sequence is TGTGCCAGTCGGGGACAAGAAATCTATGGCTACACCTTC. This codes for CASRGQEIYGYTF.

This clonotype was recorded many times. This chain links TRBV7-9 with TRBJ2-3; the D gene is possibly TRBD2 (5 bases). Deletions cut 11 bases from V and 2 bases from J, with 17 bases between. This CDR3 has 14 residues. Germline-derived CDR1 and CDR2 are SEHNR and FQNEAQ (reference sequence). The CDR3 protein is CALDGADLTDTQYF. CDR3 nucleotide sequence: TGTGCCTTGGACGGAGCGGACCTCACAGATACGCAGTATTTT. The full variable domain, its missing parts supplied by reference TRBV7-9 and TRBJ2-3, is DTGVSQNPRHKITKRGQNVTFRCDPISEHNRLYWYRQTLGQGPEFLTYFQNEAQLEKSRLLSDRFSAERPKGSFSTLEIQRTEQGDSAMYLCALDGADLTDTQYFGPGTRLTVL.

In its sample, this clonotype was seen many times. This chain connects TRBV29-1 to TRBJ2-7, with 7 bases identical to TRBD2. Trimming took 3 bases from V and 4 from J; bases not matched to a gene: 6. The germline V gene encodes CDR1 SQVTM and CDR2 ANQGSEA. This CDR3 has 13 amino acids. This CDR3 is CSVDSMGGYEQYF. The CDR3 DNA reads as TGCAGCGTTGATTCGATGGGGGGGTACGAGCAGTACTTC.

Details on this clonotype: This may come from a read error, since a much larger clone is one base off. The V call is TRBV20-1, the J call TRBJ2-5; D call uncertain. CDR1 and CDR2 (germline): DFQATT, SNEGSKA (reference sequence). The CDR3 runs to 11 residues. V was pared by 4 bases and J by 4 bases, with 7 bases between. In DNA, the CDR3 is TGCAGTGCTAAGCCCTCAGAGACCCAGTACTTC. It encodes CSAKPSETQYF.

This clonotype was seen many times. The chain joins TRBV9 to TRBJ1-1, with D hard to call. In germline, CDR1 is SGDLS, CDR2 YYNGEE. The CDR3 sequence is 13 residues long. The V end lost 0 bases, the J end lost 3 bases, and 6 bases lay between the germline ends. CDR3 protein: CASSVAGYTEAFF. CDR3 coding DNA: TGTGCCAGCAGCGTAGCGGGTTACACTGAAGCTTTCTTT.

This clonotype has at least ten counts. The chain has TRBV4-3 and TRBJ2-6; D is ambiguous. The V and J ends lost 0 bases and 1 base respectively, with 1 base between them. Germline V lookup: CDR1 LGHNA, CDR2 YSLEER. The CDR3 has 14 residues. CDR3 bases: TGCGCCAGCAGCCAAGAGTCTGGGGCCAACGTCCTGACTTTC. This gives the protein CASSQESGANVLTF.

The sample holds a few counts of this clonotype. The CDR3 bases are TGTGCCAGCAGTTACAGTAGCCCGACACCCACCTACGAGCAGTACTTC. It codes for CASSYSSPTPTYEQYF. This chain uses TRBV6-5 with TRBJ2-7, with D uncertain. The CDR3 consists of 16 residues. V was shortened by 2 bases and J by 2 bases, with 16 bases between the two germline ends. Germline V lookup: CDR1 MNHEY, CDR2 SVGAGI.

This clonotype was detected only a few times. The chain couples TRBV9 to TRBJ2-3; 14 bases fit TRBD2. The CDR3 spans 21 residues. Germline-derived CDR1 and CDR2 are SGDLS and YYNGEE. With 0 bases clipped from V and 2 bases from J, the junction kept 14 bases outside the gene matches. Here the CDR3 DNA reads TGTGCCAGCAGCGTAGAAGGGGAGACTAGCGGGGGGGCCTGGGACACAGATACGCAGTATTTT. Encoded protein: CASSVEGETSGGAWDTDTQYF.

There are a few counts of this clonotype. This chain connects TRBV28 to TRBJ1-1; the D gene is possibly TRBD1 (6 bases). This CDR3 comprises 14 residues. Trimming left V 3 bases short and J 3 bases short, with 11 bases between. Germline loops: CDR1 MDHEN, CDR2 SYDVKM. The DNA for the CDR3 is TGTGCCAGCAGTTTCCAAGGGGGATACACTGAAGCTTTCTTT. This gives the protein CASSFQGGYTEAFF.

The rearrangement links TRBV27 to TRBJ1-1; a possible D gene is TRBD1 (5 bases). Germline CDR1 and CDR2: MNHEY and SMNVEV (reference sequence). The V and J ends lost 4 bases and 1 base respectively, with 10 bases between them. This CDR3 is built from 14 residues. The CDR3 DNA reads as TGTGCCAGCAGTTCTTCAGGGTCGAACACTGAAGCTTTCTTT. It specifies CASSSSGSNTEAFF.

This clonotype came up once. A much bigger clone sits one base away, suggesting this may be a read error. The V and J genes are TRBV7-9 and TRBJ2-2; D is ambiguous. This CDR3 is 14 amino acids long. Germline CDR1 SEHNR, CDR2 FQNEAQ (reference sequence). CDR3 residues: CASSLPTNIGELFF. CDR3 in DNA: TGTGCCAGCAGCTTACCTACGAACATCGGGGAGCTGTTTTTT.

This clonotype was seen at least ten times. The chain is built from TRBV2 and TRBJ2-3; the D is unclear. The germline gives CDR1 SNHLY, CDR2 FYNNEI. V dropped 7 bases and J dropped 6 bases, with 14 bases sitting between them. The CDR3 is made up of 13 amino acids. This CDR3 is CASMGVPDDTQYF. The CDR3 region has the DNA TGTGCCAGCATGGGTGTTCCGGATGATACGCAGTATTTT.

Points on this clonotype: A much larger clone differs by one base, so this may be a read error. The chain recombines TRBV29-1 with TRBJ2-5, with D perhaps matching TRBD2 (5 bases). This CDR3 has 14 residues. Germline loops: CDR1 SQVTM, CDR2 ANQGSEA. The CDR3 DNA reads TGCAGCGTTGTTTCCGGACTGATGCAAGGGACCCAGTACTTC. Protein: CSVVSGLMQGTQYF. Drawing the rest from reference TRBV29-1 and TRBJ2-5, the complete variable domain is SAVISQKPSRDICQRGTSLTIQCQVDSQVTMMFWYRQQPGQSLTLIATANQGSEATYESGFVIDKFPISRPNLTFSTLTVSNMSPEDSSIYLCSVVSGLMQGTQYFGPGTRLLVL.

This clonotype was detected many times. This CDR3 is CASSGETGEIGELFF. The CDR3 DNA sequence: TGTGCCAGCAGCGGGGAGACAGGGGAAATCGGGGAGCTGTTTTTT. V gene TRBV9 combines with J gene TRBJ2-2, with 8 bases matching TRBD1. Germline trimming cut 3 bases from V and 7 bases from J; bases unmatched to any gene: 8. The germline V gene has CDR1 SGDLS and CDR2 YYNGEE. The CDR3 extends over 15 amino acids.

The chain recombines TRBV28 with TRBJ2-7, with no clear D. This CDR3 spans 12 amino acids. The germline V and J ends were trimmed by 7 bases and 6 bases, with 13 bases remaining between them. Per the germline V gene, CDR1 is MDHEN and CDR2 is SYDVKM. The CDR3 DNA is TGTGCCAGCAAGGACGGTGCCTGCGAGCAGTACTTC. Translated: CASKDGACEQYF.

With respect to this clonotype: A clone one base away is much larger, so this may be a read error. The chain employs TRBV19 and TRBJ2-4; 7 bases align to TRBD2. Germline V lookup: CDR1 LNHDA, CDR2 SQIVND (reference sequence). This CDR3 region has 15 residues. This CDR3 reads CTSSIDLAVMNIQYF. The CDR3 DNA is TGTACCAGTAGTATAGATCTAGCGGTGATGAACATTCAGTACTTC. Filled out from reference TRBV19 and TRBJ2-4, the complete variable domain reads DGGITQSPKYLFRKEGQNVTLSCEQNLNHDAMYWYRQDPGQGLRLIYYSQIVNDFQKGDIAEGYSVSREKKESFPLTVTSAQKNPTAFYLCTSSIDLAVMNIQYFGAGTRLSVL.